This TCR beta chain was obtained from a study of shared clonotypes between healthy human individuals. Germline CDR1 is MDHEN and CDR2 is SYDVKM. V gave up 6 bases and J gave up 2 bases, with 10 bases separating them. The CDR3 has 13 amino acids. Sequencing used immunoSEQ multiplex PCR; TCRdb keeps in-frame clones, though not all of them. The sample records over a million clones, approximately 98.5% being singletons. The sequencing sample was made of naive CD4+ T cells sorted from blood. Subset of the sample: CD45RA+ positively selected. The chain employs TRBV28 and TRBJ1-1; D uncertain. The TCR comes from a man in his thirties or forties in good health. CDR3 DNA sequence: TGTGCCAGCAGCCCCAGACATAACACTGAAGCTTTCTTT. Translation gives CASSPRHNTEAFF.